The 16 T cell receptor beta chains given below trace back to one sample, sequenced in a study of beta chain features in type 1 diabetes. Overall study findings and caveats: People with Type 1 diabetes carried modestly yet significantly shorter TCRB CDR3s in all four CD4+ subsets.

The authors reverse transcribed all of the isolated RNA, so sequencing captured expressed TCRB transcripts. Sequencing used immunoSEQ multiplex PCR; TCRdb keeps in-frame clones, though not all of them. The sample records over 600,000 clones, 9.5% to 15% being singletons. Antigens for these TCRs are unknown. Source material: naive CD4+ T cells from blood. These receptors all come from a man aged 25 to 40 with type 1 diabetes.

This clone occurred a few times. The CDR3 reads CSVEIGRYEQYF. In nucleotides, the CDR3 is TGCAGCGTTGAAATAGGGAGGTACGAGCAGTACTTC. The rearrangement uses TRBV29-1 and TRBJ2-7; a possible D gene is TRBD2 (6 bases). The CDR3 runs to 12 residues. The germline V gene encodes CDR1 SQVTM and CDR2 ANQGSEA. V lost 2 bases, J lost 4 bases, and 9 bases lay in between.

This clone showed up just a few times. V is TRBV2 and J is TRBJ2-7, with 7 bases fitting TRBD1. J lost 4 bases, V lost 6 bases, and 6 bases had no gene match. This CDR3 is built from 13 residues. Germline loops: CDR1 SNHLY, CDR2 FYNNEI. CDR3 loop: CASSGQANYEQYF. The CDR3 region has the DNA TGTGCCAGCAGCGGACAGGCCAATTACGAGCAGTACTTC.

This chain joins TRBV5-4 and TRBJ2-1; no definite D call. Germline V gene sequence: CDR1 SGHNT, CDR2 YYREEE (reference sequence). This CDR3 is 14 amino acids long. V lost 1 base and J 6 bases, leaving 11 bases between the germline ends. The CDR3 protein is CASSLQVLGNEQFF. CDR3 nucleotide sequence: TGTGCCAGCAGCTTGCAGGTGTTGGGCAATGAGCAGTTCTTC.

This clone has just a few counts. The chain is built from TRBV18 and TRBJ2-7, with D perhaps TRBD1 (6 bases). Germline V gene lookup returns CDR1 KGHSH and CDR2 LQKENI. This CDR3 contains 14 residues. Deletions cut 6 bases from V and 4 bases from J, with 16 bases between. DNA for the CDR3: TGTGCCAGCTCCCCGCAGGGGCAAAGATACGAGCAGTACTTC. Translation gives CASSPQGQRYEQYF. The full variable domain, with the rest looked up from reference TRBV18 and TRBJ2-7, is NAGVMQNPRHLVRRRGQEARLRCSPMKGHSHVYWYRQLPEEGLKFMVYLQKENIIDESGMPKERFSAEFPKEGPSILRIQQVVRGDSAAYFCASSPQGQRYEQYFGPGTRLTVT.

The CDR3, as DNA: TGTGCCAGCAGGATGGGACTGACCTCCGGGGAGCTGTTTTTT. Translating gives CASRMGLTSGELFF. The V gene is TRBV7-2, the J gene TRBJ2-2; possibly TRBD2 for D (6 bases). CDR3 size: 14 residues. Germline V gene sequence: CDR1 SGHTA, CDR2 FQGNSA. V was shortened by 6 bases and J by 6 bases, with 14 bases between the two germline ends. The full variable domain, completed using reference TRBV7-2 and TRBJ2-2, is GAGVSQSPSNKVTEKGKDVELRCDPISGHTALYWYRQSLGQGLEFLIYFQGNSAPDKSGLPSDRFSAERTGGSVSTLTIQRTQQEDSAVYLCASRMGLTSGELFFGEGSRLTVL.

This clone was detected a few times. The chain is built from TRBV18 and TRBJ2-7; 8 bases align to TRBD2. This CDR3 is 15 amino acids long. With 3 bases clipped from V and 5 bases from J, the junction kept 9 bases outside the gene matches. The V gene's germline CDR1 is KGHSH and CDR2 LQKENI. CDR3 nucleotide sequence: TGTGCCAGCTCACCCCCTTTGGCGGGGGGCGACGAGCAGTACTTC. This codes for CASSPPLAGGDEQYF.

The chain employs TRBV4-2 and TRBJ2-6; tentatively, D is TRBD2 (5 bases). Between the trimmed V and J ends, which lost 6 bases and 2 bases, there was a span of 14 bases. The CDR3 extends over 16 amino acids. From germline, CDR1 is LGHNA and CDR2 YNFKEQ. The CDR3 nucleotides read TGTGCCAGCAGTCGCGGGCCCGACGCTGGGGCCAACGTCCTGACTTTC. It translates to CASSRGPDAGANVLTF.

The chain uses TRBV9 and TRBJ2-2; D is undetermined. The CDR3 spans 13 residues. CDR1 and CDR2 (germline): SGDLS, YYNGEE. The V and J ends lost 0 bases and 3 bases respectively, with 3 bases between them. The CDR3 DNA follows: TGTGCCAGCAGCGTAGGGGACACCGGGGAGCTGTTTTTT. The encoded protein is CASSVGDTGELFF.

This clone was counted a few times. The rearrangement links TRBV30 to TRBJ1-6, with D hard to call. V was cut by 0 bases and J by 13 bases, with 16 bases left in between. Germline-derived CDR1 and CDR2 are GTSNPN and SVGIG (reference sequence). The CDR3 totals 14 residues. In DNA form, the CDR3 reads TGTGCCTGGAGTGTTACAGCCCTCCGCCTGCCCCTCCACTTT. Amino acid sequence: CAWSVTALRLPLHF. Drawing the rest from reference TRBV30 and TRBJ1-6, the complete variable domain is SQTIHQWPATLVQPVGSPLSLECTVEGTSNPNLYWYRQAAGRGLQLLFYSVGIGQISSEVPQNLSASRPQDRQFILSSKKLLLSDSGFYLCAWSVTALRLPLHFGNGTRLTVT.

The J gene is TRBJ2-7, the V gene TRBV7-2; tentatively, D is TRBD1 or TRBD2 (5 bases each). The V gene's germline CDR1 is SGHTA and CDR2 FQGNSA. Deletions cut 2 bases from V and 2 bases from J, with 22 bases between. The length of the CDR3 is 18 residues. CDR3 loop: CASSLRSSGTKSTYEQYF. The CDR3 DNA follows: TGTGCCAGCAGCTTAAGGTCTTCGGGGACCAAGAGCACCTACGAGCAGTACTTC. Looking up the rest from reference TRBV7-2 and TRBJ2-7 gives the full variable domain: GAGVSQSPSNKVTEKGKDVELRCDPISGHTALYWYRQSLGQGLEFLIYFQGNSAPDKSGLPSDRFSAERTGGSVSTLTIQRTQQEDSAVYLCASSLRSSGTKSTYEQYFGPGTRLTVT.

This clone appeared a few times. The CDR3 DNA reads TGTGCCATCACGGGGACAGGGGGCAAGGAATACAATGAGCAGTTCTTC. Translating it yields CAITGTGGKEYNEQFF. This chain links TRBV10-3 with TRBJ2-1; 12 nucleotides match TRBD1. The CDR3 extends over 16 amino acids. V was clipped by 7 bases and J by 4 bases; unmatched bases: 8. Per germline, CDR1 ENHRY and CDR2 SYGVKD.

This clone was counted between two and nine times. The chain carries TRBV7-2 and TRBJ1-2, with unresolved D. Trimming took 6 bases from V and 8 from J, leaving 19 bases between them. Germline values: CDR1 SGHTA, CDR2 FQGNSA. The CDR3 covers 14 residues. CDR3 in DNA: TGTGCCAGCAGGCCGCTCCAACTCAGAAGGGGCTACACCTTC. Encoded protein: CASRPLQLRRGYTF.

This clone turned up a few times. CDR3 amino acids: CASSYKGFPYNEQFF. CDR3 in DNA: TGTGCCAGCAGTTACAAGGGCTTCCCCTACAATGAGCAGTTCTTC. The genes are TRBV6-5 and TRBJ2-1, with D hard to call. Germline CDR1 reads MNHEY; CDR2 reads SVGAGI. V lost 2 bases and J 2 bases, leaving 10 bases between the germline ends. The CDR3 sequence is 15 residues long.

The chain joins TRBV6-5 to TRBJ2-7; D perhaps matches TRBD1 (5 bases). V was trimmed by 2 bases and J by 0 bases, leaving 5 bases between them. Germline lookup yields CDR1 MNHEY and CDR2 SVGAGI. The CDR3 loop spans 13 amino acids. For the CDR3, the DNA is TGTGCCAGCAGTTACCAGGGCTCCTACGAGCAGTACTTC. This sequence encodes CASSYQGSYEQYF.

V usage is TRBV7-2 and J usage is TRBJ1-1; D is perhaps TRBD1 (5 bases). The CDR3 loop spans 15 amino acids. Trimming stripped 0 bases from V and 3 bases from J, with 11 bases between. The germline V gene encodes CDR1 SGHTA and CDR2 FQGNSA. CDR3 amino acids: CASSLAGVAYTEAFF. The CDR3 nucleotides read TGTGCCAGCAGCTTAGCAGGGGTCGCTTACACTGAAGCTTTCTTT. The full variable domain, in which reference TRBV7-2 and TRBJ1-1 provide the parts outside the CDR3, is GAGVSQSPSNKVTEKGKDVELRCDPISGHTALYWYRQSLGQGLEFLIYFQGNSAPDKSGLPSDRFSAERTGGSVSTLTIQRTQQEDSAVYLCASSLAGVAYTEAFFGQGTRLTVV.

This clone was observed a few times. The chain has TRBV5-1 and TRBJ2-2; D unclear. This CDR3 contains 14 residues. The ends were cut back, 0 bases at V and 6 bases at J, with 9 bases in the middle. The germline gives CDR1 SGHRS, CDR2 YFSETQ. CDR3 sequence: CASSLVARPGELFF. In DNA form, the CDR3 reads TGCGCCAGCAGCTTGGTAGCACGGCCCGGGGAGCTGTTTTTT.